The 19 T cell receptor beta chains below were found in one sample sequenced in a study of cytomegalovirus exposure and HLA in healthy donors. The primer mix had 60 Vbeta and 13 Jbeta primers. The repertoire was sequenced with immunoSEQ multiplex PCR; TCRdb's copy has only in-frame clones and lacks some. The sample lists 85,000 to 130,000 clones; 60% to 80% were seen once. The sequencing sample was made of PBMCs. The receptor source for this set is a man in his fifties or sixties in good health and CMV-seropositive.

Here the CDR3 DNA reads TGCAGCTTATGGAGGAGGGAAACAGATACGCAGTATTTT. Encoded protein: CSLWRRETDTQYF. The V gene is TRBV29-1, the J gene TRBJ2-3; D might be TRBD2 (6 bases). The germline gives CDR1 SQVTM, CDR2 ANQGSEA. The CDR3 spans 13 residues. Trimming took off 8 bases at V and 3 bases at J, with 15 bases between the two ends.

The chain links TRBV7-3 to TRBJ1-1, with 12 nucleotides matching TRBD1. V was clipped by 2 bases and J by 5 bases; unmatched bases: 6. Germline CDR1 SGHTA, CDR2 FQGTGA. This CDR3 comprises 16 residues. This CDR3 is CASSLGDRGLSTEAFF. In DNA form, the CDR3 reads TGTGCCAGCAGCTTAGGGGACAGGGGGCTTTCAACTGAAGCTTTCTTT.

The J gene is TRBJ2-3, the V gene TRBV7-2; maybe TRBD2 (5 bases). Germline values: CDR1 SGHTA, CDR2 FQGNSA. The CDR3 runs to 14 residues. Trimming shortened V by 1 base and J by 6 bases, and 11 bases separated the two germline ends. The CDR3 reads CASSLGGYQDTQYF. The CDR3 nucleotides are TGTGCCAGCAGCTTAGGAGGGTACCAGGATACGCAGTATTTT.

This clone appeared once. This chain connects TRBV5-6 to TRBJ2-3; 7 positions agree with TRBD1. There are 15 residues in the CDR3. The junction had 6 bases not matched to a gene; V was cut back by 4 bases and J by 1 base. CDR1 SGHDT and CDR2 YYEEEE come from the germline V gene. The CDR3 spells CASSPTTGGTDTQYF. The CDR3 DNA follows: TGTGCCAGCAGCCCTACTACAGGGGGCACAGATACGCAGTATTTT.

The chain has TRBV5-1 and TRBJ1-1; no clear D. Germline CDR1 is SGHRS and CDR2 is YFSETQ. The V gene lost 0 bases and the J gene lost 1 base, with 7 bases spanning the gap. The CDR3 has 14 amino acids. The CDR3 bases are TGCGCCAGCAGCTTGGCAGCGCAGAACACTGAAGCTTTCTTT. Amino acids: CASSLAAQNTEAFF. The variable domain in full, with the rest retrieved from reference TRBV5-1 and TRBJ1-1, is KAGVTQTPRYLIKTRGQQVTLSCSPISGHRSVSWYQQTPGQGLQFLFEYFSETQRNKGNFPGRFSGRQFSNSRSEMNVSTLELGDSALYLCASSLAAQNTEAFFGQGTRLTVV.

The rearrangement uses TRBV5-1 and TRBJ2-5; a weak D match, TRBD1 (6 bases). The CDR3 contains 13 residues. V was clipped by 2 bases and J by 5 bases, with 10 bases between them. The germline gives CDR1 SGHRS, CDR2 YFSETQ. The CDR3 coding sequence is TGCGCCAGCAGCTTAGGACAGAGGGAGACCCAGTACTTC. It is translated as CASSLGQRETQYF.

The V call is TRBV19, the J call TRBJ2-3; D may be TRBD1 (5 bases). Trimming pared 5 bases from V and 3 bases from J, leaving 12 bases between. The CDR3 contains 14 residues. Germline V CDR1 and CDR2: LNHDA, SQIVND (reference sequence). The CDR3 nucleotides read TGTGCCAGTAGTCTGACAGATCTAACAGATACGCAGTATTTT. Translating gives CASSLTDLTDTQYF.

The rearrangement joins TRBV27 to TRBJ2-5; 8 bases agree with TRBD2. The ends lost 8 bases at V and 7 bases at J; junction bases unmatched: 6. The CDR3 covers 12 residues. Germline assignment: CDR1 MNHEY and CDR2 SMNVEV (reference sequence). The CDR3 spells CASRGLAGTQYF. The CDR3 nucleotides read TGTGCCAGCCGTGGACTAGCAGGGACCCAGTACTTC.

This clone was recorded a few times. This chain connects TRBV5-4 to TRBJ2-3, with TRBD2 identical over 10 bases. The CDR3 consists of 14 residues. After removal of 3 bases from V and 3 bases from J, the junction contained 1 base not matched to a gene. The germline V gene has CDR1 SGHNT and CDR2 YYREEE (reference sequence). The CDR3 DNA follows: TGTGCCAGCAGCTCTAGCGGGGGAACAGATACGCAGTATTTT. Translating gives CASSSSGGTDTQYF.

Written as DNA, the CDR3 is TGCGCCAGCAGCCATTGGGGCAGCAGCTCTGGAAACACCATATATTTT. This sequence encodes CASSHWGSSSGNTIYF. This chain joins TRBV4-1 and TRBJ1-3, with D tentatively TRBD1 (5 bases). Between the trimmed V and J ends, which lost 3 bases and 0 bases, there was a span of 12 bases. Germline loops: CDR1 MGHRA, CDR2 YSYEKL. The CDR3 extends over 16 amino acids.

This clone was seen more than once but under ten times. J is TRBJ2-7 and V is TRBV6-6, with 10 bases fitting TRBD1. The CDR3 contains 15 residues. The germline V gene encodes CDR1 MNHNY and CDR2 SVGAGI (reference sequence). J lost 3 bases, V lost 2 bases, and 4 bases had no gene match. The CDR3 loop is CASSYGTGDLYEQYF. CDR3 in DNA: TGTGCCAGCAGTTACGGGACAGGGGACCTCTACGAGCAGTACTTC.

A remark on this clone: This sample also contains other DNA sequences that code for the same CDR3. V gene TRBV7-2 combines with J gene TRBJ2-5; 12 bases align to TRBD2. The junction had 3 bases not matched to a gene; V was cut back by 3 bases and J by 1 base. Per germline, CDR1 SGHTA and CDR2 FQGNSA. CDR3 size: 16 residues. CDR3 loop: CASSFTSGGFQETQYF. The DNA of the CDR3 is TGTGCCAGCAGCTTTACTAGCGGGGGGTTCCAAGAGACCCAGTACTTC.

The table lists this clone with a few counts. The chain couples TRBV6-6 to TRBJ1-3, with 8 bases fitting TRBD1. This CDR3 has 15 amino acids. Germline CDR1 and CDR2: MNHNY and SVGAGI (reference sequence). The V segment lost 6 bases and the J segment 4 bases; nucleotides outside the gene matches: 8. This chain's CDR3 is CASRDRGQSGNTIYF. The CDR3 DNA sequence: TGTGCCAGCAGAGACAGGGGACAATCCGGAAACACCATATATTTT.

The J gene is TRBJ2-5, the V gene TRBV29-1; 12 nucleotides agree with TRBD2. The CDR3 extends over 15 amino acids. After removal of 6 bases from V and 5 bases from J, the junction contained 10 bases not matched to a gene. CDR1 is SQVTM and CDR2 is ANQGSEA in the germline V gene. The CDR3 DNA sequence: TGCAGCGTCCCGACTAGCGGGGGCTGGGCGGAGACCCAGTACTTC. This sequence encodes CSVPTSGGWAETQYF.

V and J are TRBV6-4 and TRBJ2-2; 7 bases are a match to TRBD1. With V trimmed by 6 bases and J by 1 base, 2 bases remained unmatched. The CDR3 is 14 amino acids. The germline CDR1 and CDR2 sequences are MRHNA and SNTAGT. CDR3 DNA: TGTGCCAGCAGCTGGACAGGGAACACCGGGGAGCTGTTTTTT. This sequence encodes CASSWTGNTGELFF.

This clone is a singleton in its sample. V and J are TRBV19 and TRBJ1-5; TRBD1 matches 10 bases. Trimming removed 4 bases from V and 3 bases from J; junction bases left unmatched: 6. Germline V CDR1 and CDR2: LNHDA, SQIVND (reference sequence). The CDR3 has 16 amino acids. The CDR3 is CASSNPGQGINQPQHF. The DNA for the CDR3 is TGTGCCAGTAGTAACCCGGGACAGGGGATCAATCAGCCCCAGCATTTT.

This clone occurred once. V usage is TRBV10-1 and J usage is TRBJ1-1; D is possibly TRBD1 (6 bases). The V gene lost 0 bases and the J gene lost 4 bases, with 12 bases spanning the gap. The length of the CDR3 is 15 residues. Germline V gene data show CDR1 as WNHNN and CDR2 as SYGVQD (reference sequence). The CDR3 here is CASSESLLGATEAFF. CDR3 in DNA: TGCGCCAGCAGTGAGTCTTTACTGGGGGCCACTGAAGCTTTCTTT.

This chain connects TRBV5-1 to TRBJ2-1, with 7 positions matching TRBD1. The V gene's germline CDR1 is SGHRS and CDR2 YFSETQ. This CDR3 has 14 residues. The V gene end was trimmed by 0 bases and the J gene end by 8 bases; junction bases not matched to a gene: 5. The CDR3 sequence is CASSLGQGGDEQFF. The CDR3 DNA follows: TGCGCCAGCAGCTTGGGACAGGGTGGTGATGAGCAGTTCTTC.

The chain has TRBV5-4 and TRBJ1-2; D remains unclear. Germline-derived CDR1 and CDR2 are SGHNT and YYREEE (reference sequence). V was pared by 4 bases and J by 5 bases, with 12 bases between. This CDR3 region has 13 residues. CDR3 in amino acids: CASSPGESYGYTF. CDR3 DNA: TGTGCCAGCAGCCCGGGAGAGTCTTATGGCTACACCTTC.